This T cell receptor beta chain stems from a study of cytomegalovirus exposure and HLA in healthy donors (dated by TCRdb to between 2016 and 2019). In the study overall: An earlier analysis of several hundred of the donors reported 250 to 300 Gb of sequence data and 100 million to 130 million unique TCR beta sequences from about 180 million T cells. All discovery cohort repertoires had been generated using a single sequencing platform. The study used immunosequencing to profile the T cell repertoires of approximately 690 subjects and linked those repertoires to cytomegalovirus serostatus. An earlier analysis of about 620 of the donors applied high-throughput TCR beta sequencing to assess whether each TCR beta V gene segment acted as functional or pseudogenic. Approximately 330 gigabases of sequencing data and around 88 million unique TCR sequences made up an early release that covered 500 to 650 HLA-typed donors. Typing coverage differed by locus: A, B, C, DRB1 and DQB1 were typed in roughly 629-630 donors, DQA1 in approximately 520, DPA1 in around 580, and DPB1 in roughly 450. In a later analysis, previously published TCR beta repertoires from fewer than 750 donors were re-analyzed and high-resolution HLA genotyping was added so that TCR occurrence patterns could be studied. The study was designed to test whether signatures of past pathogen exposure could be identified by cataloging public T cell receptors. In the later analysis, no new phenotypic data were used to find candidate immune exposures; instead, reliance was placed on TCR beta sequences and their occurrence across donors. In a later genetic analysis, genome-wide SNP genotypes for about 65% of the 666 donors were used, and that subset was treated as a discovery cohort. Of the roughly 390 genotyped donors, approximately 83% fell in the genetic ancestry cluster associated with self-reported Caucasian donors. Both class I and class II loci were covered by HLA typing, at four-digit resolution. The study combined high-throughput TCR immunosequencing, statistical association of individual TCRs with disease status, and machine learning to predict cytomegalovirus infection status. Besides the first cohort of some 670 subjects, a separate validation cohort made up of 95 to 150 different subjects was used. Among some 400 genotyped donors of the cohort, an average of approximately 200,000 unique TCR beta nucleotide sequences was sequenced per donor, of which about 19% were non-productive. Four or five DR-DQ haplotypes were handled as single units for association and clustering because linkage in the cohort was strong. Donor age, sex, ethnicity and CMV serostatus were compiled alongside the repertoire data. Summary of the overall study and its limitations: A further reported finding was that TCR beta sequences accurately predicted the HLA-A and HLA-B alleles for most subjects in the first cohort. Approximately 16 rarely observed V segments, including chromosome 9 orphons, were excluded from the earlier analysis of several hundred of the donors because counts were too low. Roughly uniform sequencing depth across donors was assumed in presence/absence analyses, although this assumption may not hold. Some IMGT-functional V segments, including TRBV6-2 and TRBV6-3, could not be distinguished by the 87-base-pair reads and were therefore excluded. When HLA alleles, especially DR and DQ, strongly co-occurred, attributing TCR associations to individual alleles was difficult. In a later analysis, 16,951 TCR beta sequences were associated with specific HLA alleles at a false discovery rate of 0.05. A group of highly shared sequence variants was considered likely to be a technical artifact of the sequencing pipeline. CMV serostatus was the only immune exposure information available for the cohort. In a later analysis, HLA-associated TCR beta chains showed more clonal expansion and lower generation probabilities than non-associated chains that were equally common. This cohort had only TCR beta chains sequenced, and the lack of alpha or paired-chain data limited which features could be detected. In both the original and validation cohorts, the classifier was reported to diagnose cytomegalovirus status with high specificity and sensitivity. The authors suggested that the approach could potentially be generalized to other disease states and immunological phenotypes. Correlated functional status among segregating V segments might reflect linkage disequilibrium, but an unknown experimental factor could not be ruled out. According to a later analysis, parvovirus B19, influenza, CMV and Epstein-Barr virus appeared linked to several top co-occurrence clusters. Three of the identified cytomegalovirus-associated TCR beta chains were confirmed in vitro to be specific for cytomegalovirus antigens. In a later genetic analysis, fewer N-insertions in productive TCRs were reported among donors in an Asian-associated ancestry cluster than the roughly 700-donor mean. In a later genetic analysis, a missense DCLRE1C variant was associated with V-gene and J-gene trimming of TCR beta chains, and the association was replicated in an independent cohort. Most CMV-associated TCR beta chains appeared to be HLA-restricted in a later analysis, and the HLA associations seemed to be driven largely by CMV exposure. HLA typing was unavailable for some donors at each locus, so association tests used only the typed subset. In a later analysis, the rate of TCR association differed among HLA loci, with DRB1 alleles having the most associated TCRs and HLA-C alleles having the fewest. In the study, 164 TCR beta chains were listed as associated with cytomegalovirus. Broadly in line with IMGT annotations, most TCR beta V segments showed up in productive rearrangements about 87% or about 30% of the time in an earlier analysis of around 550 of the donors. Most TCR sequences were observed very rarely across donors, whereas some public TCRs were present in many individuals.

On this clone itself: No antigen is known for it. Nothing much larger sits one base from this clone, and base qualities are not available.

The library was made by the immunoSEQ multiplex PCR assay. For the multiplex PCR, a mixture combining 60 forward primers for TCR Vbeta segments and 13 reverse primers for TCR Jbeta segments was used. Amplification of the CDR3 region of rearranged TCR beta genes was performed with a multiplex PCR assay on genomic DNA. The Illumina HiSeq System was used to sequence the amplified TCR beta libraries as 87-base-pair reads. Per the original workflow: Across the roughly 670 repertoires, a later analysis counted 80 million or so unique TCR beta chains, roughly 11 million of which were shared by at least two donors. To remove PCR and sequencing errors, raw reads were error-corrected and collapsed into unique sequences using a nearest-neighbor algorithm that merged closely related sequences. Alignment of CDR3 sequences to IMGT reference sequences was used to assign V, D and J gene segments. Each retained sequence needed at least a six-nucleotide match to both a V gene segment and a J gene segment. A rearrangement was called productive if the CDR3 had no stop codons and remained in frame with V and J, and every other rearrangement was called non-productive. CDR3 was defined by IMGT convention, running from the second conserved V-encoded cysteine to the conserved J-encoded phenylalanine. In an earlier analysis of around 600 of the donors, sequences lacking an unambiguous match to a single V gene segment were excluded. An earlier analysis of several hundred of the donors called V segments functional above 56.7% productive rearrangements and segregating when the between-donor standard deviation exceeded 5%. A statistical classification framework was built to diagnose cytomegalovirus status from the catalog of TCR beta chain sequences. In a later analysis, TCR nucleotide sequences were compared against IMGT/GENE-DB human TR gene sequences so that V and J genes could be assigned. A later analysis assigned CDR3 sequences and most-parsimonious VDJ recombination scenarios with the TCRdist pipeline. In a later analysis, each TCR beta chain was defined by its CDR3 amino acid sequence together with its V-gene family, and reads lacking a unique V-gene family were excluded. To address suspected cross-contamination and a sequencing artifact, a later analysis removed several hundred highly shared, low-generation-probability nucleotide sequences. A later analysis calculated a clonal expansion index for each public chain from normalized within-repertoire ranks of inferred template counts. In a later analysis, generation probabilities were computed using a VDJ recombination model fitted to out-of-frame rearrangements, and the results were checked against IGoR. A later analysis scored TCR-TCR, TCR-HLA and TCR-CMV co-occurrence with hypergeometric tests, applying a repertoire-size bias correction to TCR pairs. In a later analysis, false discovery rates were estimated by permuting HLA or CMV assignments 20 times. In a later analysis, co-occurring TCRs were grouped with DBSCAN, and TCRdist sequence similarity was added when clustering was performed within HLA-allele-positive subsets. For co-occurrence clustering, repertoires with fewer than 30,000 or more than 120,000 public chains were excluded, along with four to six repertoires with anomalous nucleotide sharing. This is the immuneACCESS table as TCRdb keeps it, with only in-frame sequences that have V and J called. A part of the clones is gone; compared with another copy, unresolved V genes explain less than half, and the rest is unexplained. The V and J calls and clone size are taken from that table; D and trimming were inferred from the DNA. Recorded for this sample are roughly 140,000 clones; 79% of them occurred a single time. Together, the top ten hold 6% to 6.5% of the sample.

Compared with germline, V lacks 1 base and J lacks 1 base; bases without a gene match: 5. CDR3 length: 15 amino acids, cysteine to phenylalanine. The entry retains the CDR3 DNA only, 45 bases that are in frame from base 1. CDR1 and CDR2 are read off the germline V gene as SGHRS and YFSETQ. The cohort consisted of fewer than 700 healthy bone marrow donors. At the time of sampling, every cohort member was nominally healthy, though immune exposures that went unrecorded were likely present. The donor was CMV seropositive and was included in the group of some 290 seropositive cohort members. Every donor gave a peripheral blood sample, and the peripheral blood mononuclear cells from that sample were used for TCR beta sequencing. Genomic DNA was extracted from the blood cell samples with the Qiagen DNeasy Blood Extraction Kit.

The rearranged segments are TRBV5-1 and TRBJ2-7, with 7 bases aligning to TRBD1. Material: PBMCs. This clonotype was sampled from a man in his fifties or sixties in good health and CMV-seropositive. The CDR3 here reads CASSLLGDSSYEQYF. The DNA sequence is as follows: TGCGCCAGCAGCTTGTTAGGGGACAGTTCCTACGAGCAGTACTTC.